Its frequency marks the clone carrying this T cell receptor beta chain as medium-sized. This CDR3 contains 15 residues. The DNA is not on file. Germline V CDR1 and CDR2: GTSNPN, SVGIG (reference sequence). This specimen comes from a study of synovial regulatory T cells in juvenile arthritis. The synovial samples were synovial fluid, paired with peripheral blood from each active arthritis patient. Sequencing used immunoSEQ multiplex PCR; TCRdb keeps in-frame clones, though not all of them. The table for this sample gives nearly 2,500 clones. V usage is TRBV30 and J usage is TRBJ2-5; the TCRdb D gene call, TRBD1, has no DNA to confirm it. Sample: Treg cells from the synovium. This clonotype was obtained from a donor younger than 35 with juvenile idiopathic arthritis. The CDR3 here is CAWSVFSIPQETQYF.